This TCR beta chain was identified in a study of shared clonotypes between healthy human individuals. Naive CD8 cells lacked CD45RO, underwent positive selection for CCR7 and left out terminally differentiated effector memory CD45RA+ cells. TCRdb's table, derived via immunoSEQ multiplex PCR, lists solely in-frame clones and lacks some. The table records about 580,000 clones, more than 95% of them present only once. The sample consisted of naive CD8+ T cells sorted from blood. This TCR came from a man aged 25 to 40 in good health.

For the CDR3, the DNA is TGCGCCAGCAGTCTGACTAGCGGGAGTTATTACGAGCAGTACTTC. Translation gives CASSLTSGSYYEQYF. V is TRBV5-1 and J is TRBJ2-7, with 12 positions matching TRBD2. This CDR3 is built from 15 residues. V was pared by 5 bases and J by 4 bases, with 7 bases of the junction left unmatched. The V gene's germline CDR1 is SGHRS and CDR2 YFSETQ.